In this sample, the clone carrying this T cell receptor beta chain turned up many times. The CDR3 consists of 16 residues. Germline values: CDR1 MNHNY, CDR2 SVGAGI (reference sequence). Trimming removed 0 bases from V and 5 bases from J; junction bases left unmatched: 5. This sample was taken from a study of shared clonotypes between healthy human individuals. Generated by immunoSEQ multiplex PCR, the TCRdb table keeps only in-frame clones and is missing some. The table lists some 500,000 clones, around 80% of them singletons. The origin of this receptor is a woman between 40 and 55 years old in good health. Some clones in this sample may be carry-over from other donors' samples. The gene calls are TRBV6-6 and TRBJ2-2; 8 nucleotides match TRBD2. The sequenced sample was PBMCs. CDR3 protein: CASSYSYGRVTGELFF. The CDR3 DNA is TGTGCCAGCAGTTACTCATACGGGAGGGTTACCGGGGAGCTGTTTTTT.